This is a list of T cell receptor beta chains from one sample in a study of OX40 agonist ivuxolimab in advanced cancers. TCRdb keeps only in-frame clones here, not all; method: immunoSEQ multiplex PCR. In the table there are about 80,000 clones, roughly 90% of which are singletons. This material consisted of CD4+ or CD8+ T cells sorted from blood, taken in a trial of the OX40 agonist ivuxolimab. The source of these receptors is an adult with an advanced solid tumor such as melanoma, head and neck, liver or kidney cancer. Both conserved end residues are part of each CDR3. The D gene is left open where the match is weak. Not all rows give a size; the values are once, few, many and, for expanded clones, a class.

v_call,clone_size,j_call,d_call,cdr3_nt,cdr3_aa
TRBV4-1,NA,TRBJ1-5,NA,TGCGCCAGCAGCCAAATCGAAGATCAGCCCCAGCATTTT,CASSQIEDQPQHF
TRBV7-9,NA,TRBJ2-1,NA,TGTGCCAGCAGCTTAGTCCAGTCGCTTTCCGTCGATGAGCAGTTCTTC,CASSLVQSLSVDEQFF
TRBV19,NA,TRBJ1-1,NA,TGTGCCAGTAGTAAAGGGTTTACTGAAGCTTTCTTT,CASSKGFTEAFF
TRBV9,NA,TRBJ2-1,NA,TGTGCCAGCAGCGACCGAGCTGGGTTAGATGAGCAGTTCTTC,CASSDRAGLDEQFF
TRBV29-1,NA,TRBJ1-1,TRBD1,TGCAGCGTTGAAGGAGAGAACAGGGGTACTGAAGCTTTCTTT,CSVEGENRGTEAFF
TRBV5-1,NA,TRBJ2-3,TRBD2,TGCGCCAGCAGCTCCTCTAGCGGGGGGAACACAGATACGCAGTATTTT,CASSSSSGGNTDTQYF
TRBV6-1,NA,TRBJ1-5,NA,TGTGCCAGCAGTGTCAGGGGAAAGGGCAATCAGCCCCAGCATTTT,CASSVRGKGNQPQHF
TRBV18,NA,TRBJ1-2,NA,TGTGCCAGCTCACCACCGGTTAACTATGGCTACACCTTC,CASSPPVNYGYTF
TRBV29-1,NA,TRBJ2-1,TRBD2,TGCAGCGTGGAGGGACTAGCGGGGAGCTCCTACAATGAGCAGTTCTTC,CSVEGLAGSSYNEQFF
TRBV18,few,TRBJ1-6,TRBD1,TGTGCCAGCTCACGATCAACAGGGGTAGACTCACCCCTCCACTTT,CASSRSTGVDSPLHF
TRBV5-1,NA,TRBJ2-7,TRBD2,TGCGCCAGCAGACCTACTAGCGGGGGTTACGAGCAGTACTTC,CASRPTSGGYEQYF
TRBV7-6,NA,TRBJ2-7,NA,TGTGCCAGCAGCGACACGGGTGAGCAGTACTTC,CASSDTGEQYF
TRBV4-1,NA,TRBJ2-1,NA,TGCGCCAGCAGCCTTTTAGGGGGTGAATCCTACAATGAGCAGTTCTTC,CASSLLGGESYNEQFF
TRBV7-9,NA,TRBJ2-3,TRBD2,TGTGCCAGCAGCAGGGAGCGGGGGGGTACCGATACGCAGTATTTT,CASSRERGGTDTQYF
TRBV27,NA,TRBJ2-7,TRBD2,TGTGCCAGCAATGTAGCGGGGGGGCTTTACGAGCAGTACTTC,CASNVAGGLYEQYF
TRBV18,NA,TRBJ1-1,NA,TGTGCCAGCTCACCGTATAGGGAGCTCGACACTGAAGCTTTCTTT,CASSPYRELDTEAFF
TRBV6-4,NA,TRBJ2-1,NA,TGTGCCAGCAGTGTCGGTAGCTCCTACAATGAGCAGTTCTTC,CASSVGSSYNEQFF
TRBV2,NA,TRBJ1-5,TRBD1,TGTGCCAGCAGCCCCGGACAGGTTAGCAATCAGCCCCAGCATTTT,CASSPGQVSNQPQHF
TRBV18,NA,TRBJ1-5,TRBD1,TGTGCCAGCTCACCAGTAGGGGGCGAGAATCAGCCCCAGCATTTT,CASSPVGGENQPQHF
TRBV2,NA,TRBJ2-3,TRBD2,TGTGCCAGCAGTGTGTCTGTTGATAACGGGGGGAGCGCAGATACGCAGTATTTT,CASSVSVDNGGSADTQYF
TRBV2,NA,TRBJ1-2,NA,TGTGCCAGCAGTGAAGGCCAGGGCTGGGGCCATGGCTACACCTTC,CASSEGQGWGHGYTF
TRBV9,NA,TRBJ1-1,NA,TGTGCCAACAGCGTAGGGGAGGGGGACACTGAAGCTTTCTTT,CANSVGEGDTEAFF
TRBV7-9,NA,TRBJ2-2,TRBD1,TGTGCCAGCAGCTTAGGACAGGGGGCCGGGGAGCTGTTTTTT,CASSLGQGAGELFF
TRBV14,NA,TRBJ1-1,NA,TGTGCCAGCAGCCAAGATAGGGGTCTGGGCACTGAAGCTTTCTTT,CASSQDRGLGTEAFF
TRBV27,NA,TRBJ1-6,NA,TGTGCCAGCAGTTTGCGAGACTCCTATAATTCACCCCTCCACTTT,CASSLRDSYNSPLHF
TRBV10-3,NA,TRBJ2-5,NA,TGTGCCATCAGTGAAACGACAGCCCAAGAGACCCAGTACTTC,CAISETTAQETQYF
TRBV4-3,NA,TRBJ1-5,NA,TGCGCCAGCAGCCAAGGCCGCAGCAGTGATCAGCCCCAGCATTTT,CASSQGRSSDQPQHF
TRBV11-1,NA,TRBJ2-7,NA,TGTGCCAGCAGCTTTTCGACCCTACCCTCCGAGCAGTACTTC,CASSFSTLPSEQYF
TRBV30,NA,TRBJ1-1,TRBD1,TGTGCCTGGATGAAGGGGGCCACTGAAGCTTTCTTT,CAWMKGATEAFF
TRBV14,once,TRBJ2-3,TRBD2,TGTGCCAGCAGCCAAGAATTGACGCGGGGGGGCACAGATACGCAGTATTTT,CASSQELTRGGTDTQYF
TRBV5-1,once,TRBJ2-7,NA,TGCGCCAGCAGCTTGATCGGCACAACCTACGAGCAGTACTTC,CASSLIGTTYEQYF
TRBV7-9,NA,TRBJ2-1,NA,TGTGCCAGCAGCTCTCCCGTGGGCTCCTACAATGAGCAGTTCTTC,CASSSPVGSYNEQFF
TRBV25-1,NA,TRBJ2-5,NA,TGTGCCAGCAGTGAATGGGCAGAAAAAGAAGAGACCCAGTACTTC,CASSEWAEKEETQYF
TRBV27,NA,TRBJ2-7,NA,TGTGCCAGCAGTTTTATCCCTCCTGAACAGGGCTTCGAGCAGTACTTC,CASSFIPPEQGFEQYF
TRBV2,NA,TRBJ2-5,NA,TGTGCCAGCAGGATGAGAGGACGAGGGGAGACCCAGTACTTC,CASRMRGRGETQYF
TRBV29-1,NA,TRBJ2-7,NA,TGCAGCGTTGGATGGCAGGGGTCCTACGAGCAGTACTTC,CSVGWQGSYEQYF
TRBV5-6,NA,TRBJ1-2,TRBD1,TGTGCCAGCAGCCCATGGACAGGGAGCTATGGCTACACCTTC,CASSPWTGSYGYTF
TRBV5-6,NA,TRBJ2-3,NA,TGTGCCAGCAGGGCGGGCTTCACAGATACGCAGTATTTT,CASRAGFTDTQYF
TRBV27,NA,TRBJ2-3,TRBD2,TGTGCCAGCAGCCACGGACTAGCGGGCTTTAGCACAGATACGCAGTATTTT,CASSHGLAGFSTDTQYF
TRBV11-2,NA,TRBJ2-1,NA,TGTGCCAGCAGCTTAGCGGGGAGTTCCTACAATGAGCAGTTCTTC,CASSLAGSSYNEQFF
TRBV6-1,once,TRBJ2-1,TRBD2,TGTGCCAGCAGTCCCGGGGGGGAGGTCTACAATGAGCAGTTCTTC,CASSPGGEVYNEQFF
TRBV25-1,few,TRBJ1-2,NA,TGTGCCAGCAGTGAACAGTCCTATGGCTACACCTTC,CASSEQSYGYTF
TRBV19,NA,TRBJ1-1,TRBD1,TGTGCCAGTAGTATGGGACAGGGGAACACTGAAGCTTTCTTT,CASSMGQGNTEAFF
TRBV4-3,NA,TRBJ2-7,NA,TGCGCCAGCAGCCAAATACCCGGACAGGAGGGGCTTCACGAGCAGTACTTC,CASSQIPGQEGLHEQYF
TRBV7-8,NA,TRBJ2-1,TRBD2,TGTGCCAGCAGCTTAGCACGACTAGCACGTGGTGAGCAGTTCTTC,CASSLARLARGEQFF
TRBV9,NA,TRBJ2-7,NA,TGTGCCAGCAGCGTGGAATCCTCCTACGAGCAGTACTTC,CASSVESSYEQYF
TRBV2,NA,TRBJ2-7,NA,TGTGCCAGCAGAGAGGGGGGTTACGAGCAGTACTTC,CASREGGYEQYF
TRBV6-5,NA,TRBJ2-7,NA,TGTGCCAGCAGTTACTCGGGACCAAGGGCCGAGCAGTACTTC,CASSYSGPRAEQYF
TRBV21-1,NA,TRBJ2-7,NA,TGTGCCAGCAGCAAAATAAGTGGCGGGCACCTTGGGGGGGAGCAGTACTTC,CASSKISGGHLGGEQYF
TRBV7-2,NA,TRBJ1-5,TRBD1,TGTGCCAGCAGCTTATCGGGAGGACAGGGGGCTGGCTATCAGCCCCAGCATTTT,CASSLSGGQGAGYQPQHF
TRBV14,NA,TRBJ1-1,NA,TGTGCCAGCAGCCCCCAAGGGGCAGGCACTGAAGCTTTCTTT,CASSPQGAGTEAFF
TRBV9,NA,TRBJ2-1,TRBD2,TGTGCCAGCAGTAAAGGGGGAACTAGCGGTGATGAGCAGTTCTTC,CASSKGGTSGDEQFF
TRBV7-9,NA,TRBJ1-4,NA,TGTGCCAGCAGCTTAGGACGAGGGGAAAAACTGTTTTTT,CASSLGRGEKLFF
TRBV11-2,NA,TRBJ2-7,NA,TGTGCCAGCAGCTTATTGACGCTCTCCTACGAGCAGTACTTC,CASSLLTLSYEQYF
TRBV6-6,NA,TRBJ2-7,NA,TGTGCCAGCAGCCCTGAGGGGGCGGGGGCCTTCTACGAGCAGTACTTC,CASSPEGAGAFYEQYF
TRBV4-3,NA,TRBJ2-2,TRBD1,TGCGCCAGCAGCCAAGAGGGGCAGGGGGCCTACACCGGGGAGCTGTTTTTT,CASSQEGQGAYTGELFF
TRBV4-1,few,TRBJ2-5,NA,TGCGCCAGCAGTCAAGGGGACCGACAAGAGACCCAGTACTTC,CASSQGDRQETQYF